This T cell receptor (beta chain) emerged from a study of OX40 agonist ivuxolimab in advanced cancers. Study-level background: Ivuxolimab, which targeted the costimulatory receptor OX40 (CD134), was an agonistic, fully human IgG2 monoclonal antibody. The monotherapy dose-escalation portion (N = 52 patients) of the phase I ivuxolimab trial is reported in the paper. Partial responses were achieved by three dose-escalation patients, of whom one had hepatocellular carcinoma and two had cutaneous melanoma. Intravenous ivuxolimab was administered to patients every 2 weeks at six dose levels: 0.01, 0.1, 0.3, 1.5, 3 and 10 mg/kg. In the dose-escalation cohort, 70% to 85% of patients were male, and the mean age was approximately 60 years, with a range of 23 to 79. Peripheral TCRbeta sequencing was intended to test whether TCR sequence diversity was altered and clonal T-cell expansion was caused by ivuxolimab. Among the roughly 50 dose-escalation patients, about 20 had hepatocellular carcinoma, approximately 15 melanoma, 9 renal cell carcinoma and 9 head and neck cancer. Patients were allowed to have had prior anti-PD-1, anti-PD-L1 or anti-CTLA-4 therapy, and 40% to 45% of the dose-escalation patients had been treated with checkpoint inhibitors.

Genomic DNA was isolated from the sorted cells so that the TCRbeta CDR3 region could be sequenced. The immunoSEQ Assay was used for sequencing of TCRbeta CDR3 regions. TCRdb took over this immuneACCESS table, retaining in-frame rearrangements with V and J assigned. Such tables are incomplete; in checked studies, under half of the missing clones stem from an unresolved V gene, and the remainder is unexplained. Across this sample there are 31,000 or so clones, with about 93% seen only once. 4% to 5.5% of the sample belongs to the ten largest clones. V and J lose 5 bases and 0 bases, and a span of 8 bases separates them. The germline V gene gives CDR1 as MNHNS and CDR2 as SASEGT. The CDR3 numbers 15 residues from cysteine through phenylalanine. Only the CDR3 part of the read is kept: 45 bases, read in frame from the first base. This clone occurred once. Its specific antigen is unknown. Base qualities are not recorded, but no much larger clone differs from it by a single base.

Study-level results and caveats: After ivuxolimab, expanded clones were on average more numerous among CD8+ T cells than among CD4+ T cells. Low levels of normalized T-cell clonal expansion were also seen in some patients who did not respond. In the 0.1-3.0 mg/kg groups, partial responders were among the patients with the lowest normalized peripheral clonal expansion, particularly in CD8+ T cells. The antigen specificity of the clonally expanded peripheral T cells was not determined. At doses of 0.1 to 3.0 mg/kg, clonal expansion of both CD4+ and CD8+ blood T cells was observed from baseline to week 6.

Patients with autoimmune disease history or receiving systemic immunosuppression were excluded from the trial. In every dose cohort, peripheral blood was drawn for TCR sequencing at baseline, cycle 4 day 1, and cycle 7 day 1. The samples were taken from a phase I, first-in-human, multicenter, open-label dose-escalation trial of ivuxolimab. Adults with locally advanced or metastatic melanoma, renal cell, hepatocellular, or head and neck squamous cell carcinoma were enrolled in the trial. Before TCR sequencing, CD4+ T cells and CD8+ T cells from peripheral blood were sorted into separate populations.

In this chain, TRBV6-1 is recombined with TRBJ2-6, and TRBD1 may be the D gene, going by 5 matching bases. The receptor comes from an adult with an advanced solid tumor such as melanoma, head and neck, liver or kidney cancer. Sequencing used CD4+ or CD8+ T cells sorted from blood, obtained in a trial of the OX40 agonist ivuxolimab. The nucleotides are TGTGCCAGCAGTTTTGACAGCTCTGGGGCCAACGTCCTGACTTTC. Its translation is CASSFDSSGANVLTF.